This record covers a single T cell receptor beta chain. Its target is unknown. V dropped 7 bases and J dropped 6 bases, with 21 bases sitting between them. Germline V lookup: CDR1 GTSNPN, CDR2 SVGIG (reference sequence). The CDR3 runs 14 residues. The sample comes from a study of monozygotic twins with cystic fibrosis. The repertoire was sequenced with immunoSEQ multiplex PCR; TCRdb's copy has only in-frame clones and lacks some. In the table there are around 30,000 clones, about 92% of which are singletons. Regarding the study as a whole: Monozygotic CF twins shared more identical nucleotide clonotypes than unrelated patients.

The chain joins TRBV30 to TRBJ1-2; D not resolved. The material sequenced was blood. This TCR was sampled from a girl aged 2-10 years with cystic fibrosis. In DNA, the CDR3 is TGTGCCTCCCTAGTTACCCCTAAAGTTGATGGCTACACCTTC. This sequence encodes CASLVTPKVDGYTF. The full variable domain, in which reference TRBV30 and TRBJ1-2 provide the parts outside the CDR3, is SQTIHQWPATLVQPVGSPLSLECTVEGTSNPNLYWYRQAAGRGLQLLFYSVGIGQISSEVPQNLSASRPQDRQFILSSKKLLLSDSGFYLCASLVTPKVDGYTFGSGTRLTVV.